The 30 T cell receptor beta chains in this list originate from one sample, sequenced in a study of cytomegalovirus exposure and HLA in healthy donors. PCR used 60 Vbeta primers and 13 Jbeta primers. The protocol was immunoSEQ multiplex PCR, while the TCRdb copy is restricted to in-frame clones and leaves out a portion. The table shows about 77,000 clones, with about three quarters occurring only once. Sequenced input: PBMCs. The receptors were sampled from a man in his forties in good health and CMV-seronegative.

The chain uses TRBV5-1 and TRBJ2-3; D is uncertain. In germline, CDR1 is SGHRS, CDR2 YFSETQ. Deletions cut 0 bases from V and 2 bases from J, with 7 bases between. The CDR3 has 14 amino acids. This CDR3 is CASSLEIVTDTQYF. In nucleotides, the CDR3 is TGCGCCAGCAGCTTGGAAATCGTCACAGATACGCAGTATTTT.

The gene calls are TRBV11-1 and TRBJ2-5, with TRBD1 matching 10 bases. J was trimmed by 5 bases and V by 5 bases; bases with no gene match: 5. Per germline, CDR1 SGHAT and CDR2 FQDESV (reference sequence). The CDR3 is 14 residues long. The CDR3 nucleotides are TGTGCCAGCAGCCAGGACAGGGGGTGGGAGACCCAGTACTTC. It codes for CASSQDRGWETQYF.

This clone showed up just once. In DNA form, the CDR3 reads TGTGCCAGCAGCTTAGGAGTCAGTACAGGGAGCTCCTACGAGCAGTACTTC. As protein: CASSLGVSTGSSYEQYF. The gene calls are TRBV7-2 and TRBJ2-7; the D gene is possibly TRBD1 (6 bases). Germline V gene sequence: CDR1 SGHTA, CDR2 FQGNSA. This CDR3 is built from 17 residues. V was clipped by 1 base and J by 0 bases, with 16 bases between them.

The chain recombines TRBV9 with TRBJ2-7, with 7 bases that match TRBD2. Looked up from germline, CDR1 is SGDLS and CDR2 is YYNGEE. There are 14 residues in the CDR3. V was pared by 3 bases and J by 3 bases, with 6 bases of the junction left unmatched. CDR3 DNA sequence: TGTGCCAGCAGCGCGGGAGGATCCCTCTACGAGCAGTACTTC. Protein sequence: CASSAGGSLYEQYF.

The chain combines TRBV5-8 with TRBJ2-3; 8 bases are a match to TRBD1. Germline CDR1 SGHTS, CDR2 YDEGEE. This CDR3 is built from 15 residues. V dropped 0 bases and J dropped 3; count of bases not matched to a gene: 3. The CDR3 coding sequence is TGTGCCAGCAGCTTGGAAGGACAGGGAACAGATACGCAGTATTTT. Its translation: CASSLEGQGTDTQYF.

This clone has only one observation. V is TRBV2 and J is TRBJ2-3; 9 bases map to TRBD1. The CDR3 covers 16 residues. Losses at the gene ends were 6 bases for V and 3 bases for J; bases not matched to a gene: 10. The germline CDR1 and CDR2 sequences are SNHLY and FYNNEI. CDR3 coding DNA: TGTGCCAGCAGCGGAAATGACAGGGGGAGAACAGATACGCAGTATTTT. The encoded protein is CASSGNDRGRTDTQYF.

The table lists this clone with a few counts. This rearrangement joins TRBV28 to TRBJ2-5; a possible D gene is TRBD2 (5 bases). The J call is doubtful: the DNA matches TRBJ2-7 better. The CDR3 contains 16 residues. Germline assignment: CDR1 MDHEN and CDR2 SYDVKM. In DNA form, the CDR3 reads TGTGCCAGCAGTTCCTATCTAGCCTCGCACTCCTACGAGCAGTACTTC. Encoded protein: CASSSYLASHSYEQYF.

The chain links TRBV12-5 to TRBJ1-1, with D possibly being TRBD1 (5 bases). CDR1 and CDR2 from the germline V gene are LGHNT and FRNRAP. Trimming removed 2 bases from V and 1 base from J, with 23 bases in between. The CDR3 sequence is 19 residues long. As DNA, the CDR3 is TGTGCTAGTGGTTTGCAGCAGTTGGGTTTAGGGGCCCGGAACACTGAAGCTTTCTTT. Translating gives CASGLQQLGLGARNTEAFF. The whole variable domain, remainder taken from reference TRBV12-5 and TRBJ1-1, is DARVTQTPRHKVTEMGQEVTMRCQPILGHNTVFWYRQTMMQGLELLAYFRNRAPLDDSGMPKDRFSAEMPDATLATLKIQPSEPRDSAVYFCASGLQQLGLGARNTEAFFGQGTRLTVV.

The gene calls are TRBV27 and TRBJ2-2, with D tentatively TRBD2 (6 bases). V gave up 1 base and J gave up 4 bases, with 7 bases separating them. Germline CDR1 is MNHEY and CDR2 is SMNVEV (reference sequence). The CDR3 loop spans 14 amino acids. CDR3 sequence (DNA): TGTGCCAGCAGTTTATTTAGCGGCACCGGGGAGCTGTTTTTT. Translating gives CASSLFSGTGELFF.

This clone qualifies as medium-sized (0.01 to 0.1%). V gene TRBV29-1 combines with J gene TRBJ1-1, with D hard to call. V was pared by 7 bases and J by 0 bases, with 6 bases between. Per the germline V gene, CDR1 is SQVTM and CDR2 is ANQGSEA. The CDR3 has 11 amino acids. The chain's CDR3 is CSAVMNTEAFF. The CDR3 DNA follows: TGCAGCGCAGTGATGAACACTGAAGCTTTCTTT.

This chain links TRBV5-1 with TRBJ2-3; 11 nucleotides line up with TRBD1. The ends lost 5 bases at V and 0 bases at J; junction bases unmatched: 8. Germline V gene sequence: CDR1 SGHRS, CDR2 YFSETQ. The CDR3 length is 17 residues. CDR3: CASRKGTGGLSTDTQYF. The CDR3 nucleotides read TGCGCCAGCAGGAAAGGGACAGGGGGACTTAGCACAGATACGCAGTATTTT.

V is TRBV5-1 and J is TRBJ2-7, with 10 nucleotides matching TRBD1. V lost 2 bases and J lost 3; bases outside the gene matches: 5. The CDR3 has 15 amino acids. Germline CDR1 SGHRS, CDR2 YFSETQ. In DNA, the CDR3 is TGCGCCAGCAGCTTTATGGGACAGGGGAACTACGAGCAGTACTTC. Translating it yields CASSFMGQGNYEQYF.

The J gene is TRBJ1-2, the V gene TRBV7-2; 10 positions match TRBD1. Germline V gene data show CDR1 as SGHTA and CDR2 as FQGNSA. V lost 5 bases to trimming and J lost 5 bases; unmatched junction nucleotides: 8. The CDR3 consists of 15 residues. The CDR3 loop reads CASSRATGGDYGYTF. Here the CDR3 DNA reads TGTGCCAGCAGCCGAGCGACAGGGGGCGATTATGGCTACACCTTC. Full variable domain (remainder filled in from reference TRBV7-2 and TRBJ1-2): GAGVSQSPSNKVTEKGKDVELRCDPISGHTALYWYRQSLGQGLEFLIYFQGNSAPDKSGLPSDRFSAERTGGSVSTLTIQRTQQEDSAVYLCASSRATGGDYGYTFGSGTRLTVV.

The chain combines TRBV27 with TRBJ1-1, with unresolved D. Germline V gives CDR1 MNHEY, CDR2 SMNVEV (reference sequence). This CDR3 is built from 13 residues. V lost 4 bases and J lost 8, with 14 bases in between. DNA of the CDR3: TGTGCCAGCAGTTCGCTAGCGCCAATAGAAGCTTTCTTT. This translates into CASSSLAPIEAFF.

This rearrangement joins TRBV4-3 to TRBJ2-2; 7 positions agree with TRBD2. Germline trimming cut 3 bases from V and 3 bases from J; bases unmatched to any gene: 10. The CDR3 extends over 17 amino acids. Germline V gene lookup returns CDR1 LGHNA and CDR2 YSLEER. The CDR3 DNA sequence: TGCGCCAGCAGCCATGGTGGGGCGGGAGTAGACACCGGGGAGCTGTTTTTT. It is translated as CASSHGGAGVDTGELFF.

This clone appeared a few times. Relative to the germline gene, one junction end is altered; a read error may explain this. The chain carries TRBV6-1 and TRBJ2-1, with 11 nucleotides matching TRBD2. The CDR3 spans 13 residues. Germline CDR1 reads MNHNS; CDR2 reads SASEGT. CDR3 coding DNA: TGTGCCAGCAGTGAGGGGAGACTAGCGGGACCGGTCTTC. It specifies CASSEGRLAGPVF.

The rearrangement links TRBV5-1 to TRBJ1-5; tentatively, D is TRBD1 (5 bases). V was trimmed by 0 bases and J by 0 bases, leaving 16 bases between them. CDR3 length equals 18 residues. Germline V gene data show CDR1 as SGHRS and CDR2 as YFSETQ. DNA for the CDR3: TGCGCCAGCAGCTTGGACGGAGCGGGGCCCGGTAGCAATCAGCCCCAGCATTTT. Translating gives CASSLDGAGPGSNQPQHF.

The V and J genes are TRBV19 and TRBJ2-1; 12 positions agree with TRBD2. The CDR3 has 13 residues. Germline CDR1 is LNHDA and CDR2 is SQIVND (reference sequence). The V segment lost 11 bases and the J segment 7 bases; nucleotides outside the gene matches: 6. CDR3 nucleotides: TGTGCCGTGGGACTAGCGGGTGCGAATGAGCAGTTCTTC. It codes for CAVGLAGANEQFF.

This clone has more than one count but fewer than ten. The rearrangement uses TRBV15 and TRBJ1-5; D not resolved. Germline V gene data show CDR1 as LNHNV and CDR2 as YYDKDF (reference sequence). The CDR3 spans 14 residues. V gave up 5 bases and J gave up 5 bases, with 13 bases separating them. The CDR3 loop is CATSPSPGDQPQHF. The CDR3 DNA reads TGTGCCACCAGCCCAAGTCCCGGGGATCAGCCCCAGCATTTT.

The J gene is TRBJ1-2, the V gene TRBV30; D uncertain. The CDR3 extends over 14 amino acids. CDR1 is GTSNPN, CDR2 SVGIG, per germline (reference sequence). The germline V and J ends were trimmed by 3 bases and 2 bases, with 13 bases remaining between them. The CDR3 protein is CAWRRSGNNYGYTF. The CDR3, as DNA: TGTGCCTGGAGAAGGTCAGGTAACAACTATGGCTACACCTTC.

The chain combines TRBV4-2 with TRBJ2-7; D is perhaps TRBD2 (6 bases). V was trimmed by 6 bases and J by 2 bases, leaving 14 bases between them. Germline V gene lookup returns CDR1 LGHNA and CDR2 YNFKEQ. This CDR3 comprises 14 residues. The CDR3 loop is CASRGGTPPYEQYF. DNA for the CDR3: TGTGCCAGCAGGGGGGGTACCCCTCCCTACGAGCAGTACTTC.

CDR3 sequence: CASSPNGLAGVYEELFF. The CDR3 DNA reads TGTGCCAGCAGCCCGAACGGGCTAGCGGGAGTGTACGAGGAGCTGTTTTTT. This chain links TRBV5-5 with TRBJ2-2; 10 bases align to TRBD2. With V trimmed by 4 bases and J by 10 bases, 16 bases remained unmatched. This CDR3 contains 17 residues. Germline loops: CDR1 SGHKS, CDR2 YYEKEE (reference sequence). Combining the CDR3 with reference TRBV5-5 and TRBJ2-2 gives the whole variable domain DAGVTQSPTHLIKTRGQQVTLRCSPISGHKSVSWYQQVLGQGPQFIFQYYEKEERGRGNFPDRFSARQFPNYSSELNVNALLLGDSALYLCASSPNGLAGVYEELFFGEGSRLTVL.

The CDR3 bases are TGTGCCAGCAGCCCGGGACTAGTGGGCACAGATACGCAGTATTTT. The encoded protein is CASSPGLVGTDTQYF. This rearrangement joins TRBV5-4 to TRBJ2-3; TRBD2 matches 8 bases. The V and J ends lost 4 bases and 1 base, in that order; junction bases with no gene match: 5. The CDR3 has 15 residues. Germline values: CDR1 SGHNT, CDR2 YYREEE (reference sequence).

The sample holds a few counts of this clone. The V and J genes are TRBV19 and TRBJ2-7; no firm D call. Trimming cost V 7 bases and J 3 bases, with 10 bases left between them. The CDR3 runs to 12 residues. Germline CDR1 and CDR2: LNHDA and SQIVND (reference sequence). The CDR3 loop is CASIGPRYEQYF. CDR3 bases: TGTGCCAGTATTGGGCCTCGCTACGAGCAGTACTTC.

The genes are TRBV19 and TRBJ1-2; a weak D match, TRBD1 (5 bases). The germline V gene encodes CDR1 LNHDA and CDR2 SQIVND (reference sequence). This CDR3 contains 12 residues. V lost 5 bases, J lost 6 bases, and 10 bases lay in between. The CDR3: CASSLGLDGYTF. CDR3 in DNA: TGTGCCAGTAGTTTGGGGCTCGATGGCTACACCTTC.

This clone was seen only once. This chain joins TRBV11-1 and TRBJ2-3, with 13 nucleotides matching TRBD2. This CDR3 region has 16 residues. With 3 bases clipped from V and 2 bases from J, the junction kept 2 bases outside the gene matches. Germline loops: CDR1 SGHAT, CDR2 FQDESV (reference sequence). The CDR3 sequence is CASSFGLAGATDTQYF. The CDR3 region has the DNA TGTGCCAGCAGCTTTGGACTAGCGGGGGCCACAGATACGCAGTATTTT.

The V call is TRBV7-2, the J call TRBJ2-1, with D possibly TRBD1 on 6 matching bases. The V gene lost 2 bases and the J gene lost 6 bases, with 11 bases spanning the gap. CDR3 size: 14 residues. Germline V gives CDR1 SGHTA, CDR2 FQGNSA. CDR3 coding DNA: TGTGCCAGCAGCTTAAGACAGGTTCTCAATGAGCAGTTCTTC. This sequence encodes CASSLRQVLNEQFF.

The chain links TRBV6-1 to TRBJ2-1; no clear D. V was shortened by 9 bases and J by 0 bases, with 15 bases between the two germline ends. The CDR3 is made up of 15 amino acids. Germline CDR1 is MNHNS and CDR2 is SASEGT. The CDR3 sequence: CASPLTESSYNEQFF. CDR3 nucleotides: TGTGCCAGTCCTCTTACAGAGAGCTCCTACAATGAGCAGTTCTTC.

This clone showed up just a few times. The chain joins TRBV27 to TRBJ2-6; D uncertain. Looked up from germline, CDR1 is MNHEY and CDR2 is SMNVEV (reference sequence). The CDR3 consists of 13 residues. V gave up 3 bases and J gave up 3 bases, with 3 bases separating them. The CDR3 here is CASSFNGANVLTF. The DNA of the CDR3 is TGTGCCAGCAGTTTCAATGGGGCCAACGTCCTGACTTTC.

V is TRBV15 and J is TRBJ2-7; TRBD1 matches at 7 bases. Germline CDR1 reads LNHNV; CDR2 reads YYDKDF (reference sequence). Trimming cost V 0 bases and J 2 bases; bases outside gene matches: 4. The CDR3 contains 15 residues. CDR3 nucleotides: TGTGCCACCAGCAGAGAGGGGACAGCCCCCTACGAGCAGTACTTC. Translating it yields CATSREGTAPYEQYF.